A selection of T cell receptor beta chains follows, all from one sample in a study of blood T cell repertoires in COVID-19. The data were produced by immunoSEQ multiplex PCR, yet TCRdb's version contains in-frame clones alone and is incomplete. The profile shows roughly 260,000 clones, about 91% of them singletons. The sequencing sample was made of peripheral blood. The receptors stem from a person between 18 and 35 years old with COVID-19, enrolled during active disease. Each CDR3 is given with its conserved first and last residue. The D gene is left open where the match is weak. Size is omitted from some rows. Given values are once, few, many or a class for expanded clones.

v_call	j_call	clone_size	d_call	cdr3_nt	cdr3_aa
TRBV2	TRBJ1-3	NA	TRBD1	TGTGCCAGCAGTGATTGGACAGGGAGCTCTGGAAACACCATATATTTT	CASSDWTGSSGNTIYF
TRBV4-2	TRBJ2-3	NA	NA	TGTGCCAGCAGCCAAGAACTAGGCACAGATACGCAGTATTTT	CASSQELGTDTQYF
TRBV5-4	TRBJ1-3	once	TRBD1	TGTGCCAGCAGCTGGGGTACAGGGGTAACTGGAAACACCATATATTTT	CASSWGTGVTGNTIYF
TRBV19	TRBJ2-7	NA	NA	TGTGCCAGTAGTGCTATTACCTACGAGCAGTACTTC	CASSAITYEQYF
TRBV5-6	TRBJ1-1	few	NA	TGTGCCAGCAGCTTGGCCACGGGGACATTCACCACTGAAGCTTTCTTT	CASSLATGTFTTEAFF
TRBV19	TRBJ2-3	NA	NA	TGTGCCAGTAACCCGGGACTTTCAACAGATACGCAGTATTTT	CASNPGLSTDTQYF
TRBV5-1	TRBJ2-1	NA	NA	TGCGCCAGCAGCTTCCCACTTGAAGGGAGCTCCTACAATGAGCAGTTCTTC	CASSFPLEGSSYNEQFF
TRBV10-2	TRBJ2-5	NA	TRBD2	TGCGCCAGCAGTGGGTACGAAGCGGGGAGCATTAAAGAGACCCAGTACTTC	CASSGYEAGSIKETQYF
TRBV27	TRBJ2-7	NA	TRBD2	TGTGCCAGCAGCGGAAAAGGGGCTAGCGGGAGGTACGAGCAGTACTTC	CASSGKGASGRYEQYF
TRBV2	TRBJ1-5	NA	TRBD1	TGTGCCAGCAGCGGACAGGGGTTCCTTAATCAGCCCCAGCATTTT	CASSGQGFLNQPQHF
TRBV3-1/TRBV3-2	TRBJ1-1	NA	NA	TGTGCCAGCAGCCACATGCAAGCTGGCACTGAAGCTTTCTTT	CASSHMQAGTEAFF
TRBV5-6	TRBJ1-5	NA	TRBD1	TGTGCCAGCAGCGCCGGGACAGGGGGCAATCAGCCCCAGCATTTT	CASSAGTGGNQPQHF
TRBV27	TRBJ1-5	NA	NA	TGTGCCAGCAGTTTACAGGGGTCCGATCAGCCCCAGCATTTT	CASSLQGSDQPQHF
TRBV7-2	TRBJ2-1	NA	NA	TGTGCCAGCAGGCTACAGGGCAATGAGCAGTTCTTC	CASRLQGNEQFF
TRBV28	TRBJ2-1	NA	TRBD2	TGTGCCAGCAGTTCTCCGGATTTAGCGGGGGGGTACTACAATGAGCAGTTCTTC	CASSSPDLAGGYYNEQFF
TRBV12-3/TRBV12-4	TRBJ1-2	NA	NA	TGTGCCAGCAGTTGGGGGGGGAGCAATGGCTACACCTTC	CASSWGGSNGYTF
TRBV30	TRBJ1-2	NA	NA	TGTGCCTGGACCCCCGACAGAACAAACTATGGCTACACCTTC	CAWTPDRTNYGYTF
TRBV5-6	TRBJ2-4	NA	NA	TGTGCCAGCAGCTTTAGTGGGCCCAAAAACATTCAGTACTTC	CASSFSGPKNIQYF
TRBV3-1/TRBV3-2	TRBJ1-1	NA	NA	TGTGCCAGCAGCCAAGAGGGCCCCGGGAGGGGCACTGAAGCTTTCTTT	CASSQEGPGRGTEAFF
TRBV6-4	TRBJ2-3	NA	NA	TGTGCCAGCAGTGACCAGTCTACAGATACGCAGTATTTT	CASSDQSTDTQYF
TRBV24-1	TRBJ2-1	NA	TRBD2	TGTGCCACCAGCCTTGGGACTAGCGGGAGGGTAGGGAATGAGCAGTTCTTC	CATSLGTSGRVGNEQFF
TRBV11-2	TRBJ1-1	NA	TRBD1	TGTGCCAGCAGCTTACAGGGACAGATCAACACTGAAGCTTTCTTT	CASSLQGQINTEAFF
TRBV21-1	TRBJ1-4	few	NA	TGTGCCAGCAGCAAAGAGAATAATTGGGGGGGGTTGGCAACTAATGAAAAACTGTTTTTT	CASSKENNWGGLATNEKLFF
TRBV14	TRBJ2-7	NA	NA	TGTGCCAGCAGCCAAGATCCAGGCAGCTCCTACGAGCAGTACTTC	CASSQDPGSSYEQYF
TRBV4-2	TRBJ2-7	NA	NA	TGTGCCAGCAGCCAAGAGTCAGCTTGGAGCTACGAGCAGTACTTC	CASSQESAWSYEQYF
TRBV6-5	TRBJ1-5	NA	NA	TGTGCCAGCGGGTCAGGTGGCAATCAGCCCCAGCATTTT	CASGSGGNQPQHF
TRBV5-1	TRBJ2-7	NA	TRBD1	TGCGCCAGCAGCTTACCGGGACAGGGGCCCTACGAGCAGTACTTC	CASSLPGQGPYEQYF
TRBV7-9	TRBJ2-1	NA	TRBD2	TGTGCCAGCAGCTTAGCGGCTAGCGGGAGTCCCTCCTACAATGAGCAGTTCTTC	CASSLAASGSPSYNEQFF